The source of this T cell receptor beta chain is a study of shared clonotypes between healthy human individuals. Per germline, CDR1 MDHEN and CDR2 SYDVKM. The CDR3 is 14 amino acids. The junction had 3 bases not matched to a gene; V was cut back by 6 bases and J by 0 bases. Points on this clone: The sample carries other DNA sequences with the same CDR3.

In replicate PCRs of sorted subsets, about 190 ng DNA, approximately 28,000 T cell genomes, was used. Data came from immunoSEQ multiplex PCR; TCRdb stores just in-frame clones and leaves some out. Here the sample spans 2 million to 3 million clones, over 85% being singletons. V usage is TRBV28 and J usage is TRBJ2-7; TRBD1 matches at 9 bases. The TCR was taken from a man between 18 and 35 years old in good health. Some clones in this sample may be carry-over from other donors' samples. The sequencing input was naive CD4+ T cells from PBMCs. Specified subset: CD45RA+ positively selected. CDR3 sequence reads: CASRTGGASYEQYF. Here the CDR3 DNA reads TGTGCCAGCAGAACAGGGGGCGCCTCCTACGAGCAGTACTTC.